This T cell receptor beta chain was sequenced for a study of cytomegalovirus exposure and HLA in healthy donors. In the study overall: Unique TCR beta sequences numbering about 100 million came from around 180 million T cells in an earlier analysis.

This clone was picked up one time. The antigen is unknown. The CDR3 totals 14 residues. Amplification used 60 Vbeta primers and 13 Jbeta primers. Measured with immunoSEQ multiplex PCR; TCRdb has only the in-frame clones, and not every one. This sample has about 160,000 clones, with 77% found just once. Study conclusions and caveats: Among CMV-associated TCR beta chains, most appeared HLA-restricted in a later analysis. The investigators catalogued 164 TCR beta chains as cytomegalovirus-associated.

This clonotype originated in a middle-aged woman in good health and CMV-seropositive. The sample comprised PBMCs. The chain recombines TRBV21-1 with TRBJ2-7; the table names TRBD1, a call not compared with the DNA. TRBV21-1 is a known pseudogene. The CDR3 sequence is CARLYRELSYEQYF. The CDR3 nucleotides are TGTGCCAGGCTATACAGGGAGCTCTCCTACGAGCAGTACTTC.